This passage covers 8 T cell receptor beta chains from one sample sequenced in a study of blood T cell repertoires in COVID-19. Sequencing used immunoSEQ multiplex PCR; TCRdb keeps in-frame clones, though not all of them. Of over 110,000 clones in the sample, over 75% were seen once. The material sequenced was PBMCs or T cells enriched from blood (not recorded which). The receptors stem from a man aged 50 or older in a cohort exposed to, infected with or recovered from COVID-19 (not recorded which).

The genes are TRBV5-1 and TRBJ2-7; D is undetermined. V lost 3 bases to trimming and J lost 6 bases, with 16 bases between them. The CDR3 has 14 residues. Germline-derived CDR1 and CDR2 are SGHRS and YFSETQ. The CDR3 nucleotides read TGCGCCAGCAGCTCGATTGGCTCTTCCCTCGAGCAGTACTTC. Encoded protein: CASSSIGSSLEQYF.

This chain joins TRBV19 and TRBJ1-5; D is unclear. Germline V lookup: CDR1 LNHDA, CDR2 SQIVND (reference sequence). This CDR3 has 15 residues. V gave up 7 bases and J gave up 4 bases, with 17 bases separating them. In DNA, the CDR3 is TGTGCCAGTACCGACGTCAGCGGCACAAATCAGCCCCAGCATTTT. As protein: CASTDVSGTNQPQHF.

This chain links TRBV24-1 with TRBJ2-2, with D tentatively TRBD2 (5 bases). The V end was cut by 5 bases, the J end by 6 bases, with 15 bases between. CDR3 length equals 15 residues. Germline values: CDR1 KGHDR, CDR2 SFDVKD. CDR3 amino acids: CATSGAGKVAGELFF. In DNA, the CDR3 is TGTGCCACCAGTGGGGCCGGGAAGGTCGCCGGGGAGCTGTTTTTT.

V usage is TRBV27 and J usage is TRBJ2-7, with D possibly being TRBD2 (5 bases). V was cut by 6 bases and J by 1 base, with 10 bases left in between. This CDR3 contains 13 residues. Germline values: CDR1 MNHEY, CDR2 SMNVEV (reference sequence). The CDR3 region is CASSYGVSYEQYF. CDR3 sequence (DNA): TGTGCCAGCAGCTACGGGGTATCCTACGAGCAGTACTTC.

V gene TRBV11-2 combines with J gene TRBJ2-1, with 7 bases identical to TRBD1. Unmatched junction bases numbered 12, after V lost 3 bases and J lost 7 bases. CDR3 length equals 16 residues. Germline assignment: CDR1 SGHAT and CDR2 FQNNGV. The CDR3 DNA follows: TGTGCCAGCAGCTTGACGACAGGGCGTACAAGGAATGAGCAGTTCTTC. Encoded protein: CASSLTTGRTRNEQFF.

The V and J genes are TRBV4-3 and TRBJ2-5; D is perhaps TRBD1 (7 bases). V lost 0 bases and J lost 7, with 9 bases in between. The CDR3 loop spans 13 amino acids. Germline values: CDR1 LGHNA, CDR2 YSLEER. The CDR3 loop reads CASSQDRGATQYF. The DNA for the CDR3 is TGCGCCAGCAGCCAAGACAGGGGGGCGACCCAGTACTTC.

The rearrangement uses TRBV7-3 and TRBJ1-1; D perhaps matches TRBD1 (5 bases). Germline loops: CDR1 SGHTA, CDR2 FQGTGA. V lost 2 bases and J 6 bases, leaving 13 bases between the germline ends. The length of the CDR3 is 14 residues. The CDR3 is CASSLSTGGSEAFF. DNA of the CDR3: TGTGCCAGCAGCTTATCCACGGGGGGGTCTGAAGCTTTCTTT.

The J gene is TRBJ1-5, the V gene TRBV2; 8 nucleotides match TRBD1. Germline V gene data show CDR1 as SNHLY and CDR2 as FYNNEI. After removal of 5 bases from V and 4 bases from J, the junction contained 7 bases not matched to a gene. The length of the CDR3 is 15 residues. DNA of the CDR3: TGTGCCAGCAGTATCGGACAGGGTGGAAATCAGCCCCAGCATTTT. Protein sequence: CASSIGQGGNQPQHF.